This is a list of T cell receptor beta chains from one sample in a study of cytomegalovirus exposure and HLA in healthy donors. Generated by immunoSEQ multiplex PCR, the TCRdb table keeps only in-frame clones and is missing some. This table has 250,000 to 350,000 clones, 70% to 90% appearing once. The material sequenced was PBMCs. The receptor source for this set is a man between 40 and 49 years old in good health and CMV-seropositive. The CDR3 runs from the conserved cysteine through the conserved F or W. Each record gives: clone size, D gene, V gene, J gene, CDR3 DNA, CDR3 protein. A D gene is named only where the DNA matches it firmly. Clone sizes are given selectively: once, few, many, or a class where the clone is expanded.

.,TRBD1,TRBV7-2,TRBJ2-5,TGTGCCAGCAGCTTCCAGGGGGATGGGGAGACCCAGTACTTC,CASSFQGDGETQYF
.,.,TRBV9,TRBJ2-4,TGTGCCAGCAGCTGGGGGGGGGCCCAAAACATTCAGTACTTC,CASSWGGAQNIQYF
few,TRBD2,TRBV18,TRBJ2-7,TGTGCCAGCTCACCTCAACCTCATCGGGACTGGCGGGCTAGCGGGAGCCACGAGCAGTACTTC,CASSPQPHRDWRASGSHEQYF
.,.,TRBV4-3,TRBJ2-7,TGCGCCAGCAGCCATCGCGAGCGGGACGAGCAGTACTTC,CASSHRERDEQYF
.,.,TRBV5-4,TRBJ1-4,TGTGCCAGCAGCCAACGGGCGGGCGGGCGCAATGAAAAACTGTTTTTT,CASSQRAGGRNEKLFF
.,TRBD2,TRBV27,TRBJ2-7,TGTGCCAGCCACCCTAGCGGGAGTTACGAGCAGTACTTC,CASHPSGSYEQYF
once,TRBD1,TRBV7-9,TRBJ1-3,TGTGCCAGCAGCTACCCGGGACAGAGAACTGGAAACACCATATATTTT,CASSYPGQRTGNTIYF
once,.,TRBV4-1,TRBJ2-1,TGCGCCAGCAGCCCGTGGGACTCACGGGAAAATGAGCAGTTCTTC,CASSPWDSRENEQFF
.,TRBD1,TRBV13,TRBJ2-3,TGTGCCAGCAGCTTAAGAATGGGGACAGGGCGGCGGGATACGCAGTATTTT,CASSLRMGTGRRDTQYF
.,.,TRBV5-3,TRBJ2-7,TGTGCCAGAAGCTCACTGCGGGGAAGCTCCTACGAGCAGTACTTC,CARSSLRGSSYEQYF
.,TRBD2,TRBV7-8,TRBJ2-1,TGTGCCAGCAGCTTAGCGGTAAGCGGGAGATTTAGTGAGCAGTTCTTC,CASSLAVSGRFSEQFF
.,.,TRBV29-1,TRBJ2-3,TGCAGCGTTGAAATGGGGCCAGATACGCAGTATTTT,CSVEMGPDTQYF
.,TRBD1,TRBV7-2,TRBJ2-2,TGTGCCAGCGGTCATTACGGGAAATCCGGGACAGATAACACCGGGGAGCTGTTTTTT,CASGHYGKSGTDNTGELFF
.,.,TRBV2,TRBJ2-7,TGTGCCAGCAGTGACGGACAGCTCCAAGGCGAGCAGTACTTC,CASSDGQLQGEQYF
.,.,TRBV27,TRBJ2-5,TGTGCCAGCTCGAAGTTCGTCGGGGAGACCCAGTACTTC,CASSKFVGETQYF
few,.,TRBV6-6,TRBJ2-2,TGTGCCAGCAGTCAACAGGTCACCGGGGAGCTGTTTTTT,CASSQQVTGELFF
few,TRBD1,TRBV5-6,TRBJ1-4,TGTGCCAGCAGCTTGAAGGCGACAGGGTCTGGTGAAAAACTGTTTTTT,CASSLKATGSGEKLFF
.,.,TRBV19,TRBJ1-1,TGTGCCAGTAGTACCAACGGACGGGGGAACACTGAAGCTTTCTTT,CASSTNGRGNTEAFF
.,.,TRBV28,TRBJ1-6,TGTGCCAGCAGCCTAGGGGCCTTGAATAATTCACCCCTCCACTTT,CASSLGALNNSPLHF
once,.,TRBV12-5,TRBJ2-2,TGTGCTAGTGCCTTTGGTAGTGCCGGGGAGCTGTTTTTT,CASAFGSAGELFF